This T cell receptor beta chain is from a study of blood T cell repertoires in COVID-19. V was trimmed by 8 bases and J by 0 bases, leaving 9 bases between them. The CDR3 spans 13 residues. Using immunoSEQ multiplex PCR, the repertoire was profiled, and TCRdb retains in-frame clones only, with some absent. The sample records 500,000 to 600,000 clones, roughly 91% being singletons. The chain carries TRBV12-3 or TRBV12-4 and TRBJ2-3, with a weak D call TRBD1 (6 bases). The TCR sequence derives from a woman between 45 and 65 years old with COVID-19, enrolled during active disease. Input material: peripheral blood. Written as DNA, the CDR3 is TGTGCCAGCGGGGACACTAGCACAGATACGCAGTATTTT. It yields the protein CASGDTSTDTQYF.